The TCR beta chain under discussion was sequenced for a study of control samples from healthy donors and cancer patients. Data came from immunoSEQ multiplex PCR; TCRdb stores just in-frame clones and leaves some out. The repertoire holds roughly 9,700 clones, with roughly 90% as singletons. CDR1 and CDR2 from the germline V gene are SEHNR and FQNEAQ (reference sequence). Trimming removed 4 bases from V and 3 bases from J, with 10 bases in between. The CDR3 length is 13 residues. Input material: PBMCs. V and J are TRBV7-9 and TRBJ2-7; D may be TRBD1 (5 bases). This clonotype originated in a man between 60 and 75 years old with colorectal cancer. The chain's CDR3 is CASSSDNGYEQYF. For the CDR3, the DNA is TGTGCCAGCAGCTCGGACAACGGCTACGAGCAGTACTTC.